One sample yielded the 18 T cell receptor beta chains listed below, sequenced in a study of blood T cell repertoires in COVID-19. Clones were read by immunoSEQ multiplex PCR, and TCRdb kept only the in-frame ones, dropping some. The sample yields 250,000 to 350,000 clones, around 90% seen once. The sample taken for sequencing was peripheral blood. The receptors were sampled from a woman aged 40 to 55 who had recovered from COVID-19.

The V gene is TRBV2, the J gene TRBJ2-3; 7 nucleotides align to TRBD2. Germline CDR1 reads SNHLY; CDR2 reads FYNNEI. The CDR3 consists of 13 residues. V was pared by 6 bases and J by 6 bases, with 6 bases of the junction left unmatched. CDR3 sequence reads: CASSALGGDTQYF. In nucleotides, the CDR3 is TGTGCCAGCAGCGCACTCGGGGGGGATACGCAGTATTTT.

The chain recombines TRBV5-4 with TRBJ2-7, with a possible D match to TRBD1 (6 bases). This CDR3 is built from 15 residues. Trimming pared 4 bases from V and 1 base from J, leaving 15 bases between. Germline V gives CDR1 SGHNT, CDR2 YYREEE (reference sequence). CDR3 in amino acids: CASSQSRDTSYEQYF. The CDR3 nucleotides are TGTGCCAGCAGCCAATCCCGGGACACGTCCTACGAGCAGTACTTC.

This chain connects TRBV12-3 or TRBV12-4 to TRBJ2-1; D ambiguous. The CDR3 runs to 12 residues. Trimming left V 1 base short and J 7 bases short, with 5 bases between. CDR3 residues: CASSLGVNEQFF. Here the CDR3 DNA reads TGTGCCAGCAGTTTAGGTGTAAATGAGCAGTTCTTC.

Remarks on this clone: Other DNA sequences in the same sample also yield this CDR3. The gene calls are TRBV18 and TRBJ1-1; perhaps TRBD1 as D (5 bases). Trimming removed 2 bases from V and 5 bases from J, with 12 bases in between. This CDR3 is built from 14 residues. CDR1 KGHSH and CDR2 LQKENI come from the germline V gene. CDR3 nucleotides: TGTGCCAGCTCACCAGCGCAGGGTAATACTGAAGCTTTCTTT. It encodes CASSPAQGNTEAFF.

The rearrangement joins TRBV29-1 to TRBJ1-2, with a possible D match to TRBD1 (6 bases). The CDR3 covers 13 residues. V was cut by 6 bases and J by 6 bases, with 17 bases left in between. Germline V gene sequence: CDR1 SQVTM, CDR2 ANQGSEA. The chain's CDR3 is CSVNRVGRHGYTF. DNA of the CDR3: TGCAGCGTCAACAGGGTAGGGAGACATGGCTACACCTTC.

The V call is TRBV30, the J call TRBJ1-6, with TRBD1 matching over 8 bases. The CDR3 runs to 14 residues. J was trimmed by 9 bases and V by 3 bases; bases with no gene match: 7. Germline CDR1 is GTSNPN and CDR2 is SVGIG (reference sequence). CDR3: CAWRSTGGGSPLHF. In DNA, the CDR3 is TGTGCCTGGAGGTCAACAGGGGGGGGTTCACCCCTCCACTTT.

The chain is built from TRBV27 and TRBJ2-1; TRBD2 matches at 15 bases. The CDR3 spans 18 residues. The V and J ends lost 5 bases and 1 base, in that order; junction bases with no gene match: 6. Per the germline V gene, CDR1 is MNHEY and CDR2 is SMNVEV (reference sequence). CDR3 residues: CASSPGLAGGRSYNEQFF. DNA of the CDR3: TGTGCCAGCAGTCCGGGACTAGCGGGAGGTAGGTCCTACAATGAGCAGTTCTTC.

The chain combines TRBV27 with TRBJ1-4; D gene unclear. The CDR3 consists of 16 residues. Per germline, CDR1 MNHEY and CDR2 SMNVEV (reference sequence). V lost 0 bases and J lost 4, with 12 bases in between. The DNA of the CDR3 is TGTGCCAGCAGTTTATCATCGGGGTTGGTTAATGAAAAACTGTTTTTT. Translation: CASSLSSGLVNEKLFF.

This chain connects TRBV3-1 (or the pseudogene TRBV3-2) to TRBJ2-3; TRBD2 agrees at 9 bases. Germline values: CDR1 LGHDT, CDR2 YNNKEL (reference sequence). The CDR3 sequence is 16 residues long. With 4 bases clipped from V and 3 bases from J, the junction kept 8 bases outside the gene matches. For the CDR3, the DNA is TGTGCCAGCAGCCTTCAGCGTAGCGGGAGTACAGATACGCAGTATTTT. Amino acids: CASSLQRSGSTDTQYF.

V usage is TRBV11-1 and J usage is TRBJ2-1; the D is unclear. The germline V gene has CDR1 SGHAT and CDR2 FQDESV (reference sequence). Trimming removed 5 bases at V and 1 base at J, with 12 bases between. This CDR3 comprises 15 residues. The DNA for the CDR3 is TGTGCCAGCAGCAACGGGTACCAATCCTACAATGAGCAGTTCTTC. It is translated as CASSNGYQSYNEQFF.

The chain combines TRBV7-9 with TRBJ2-7, with 8 bases fitting TRBD1. V trimming: 4 bases; J trimming: 0 bases; junction bases outside the gene matches: 2. The CDR3 runs to 14 residues. From germline, CDR1 is SEHNR and CDR2 FQNEAQ (reference sequence). The CDR3, as DNA: TGTGCCAGCAGCTCGGGACAGGACTCCTACGAGCAGTACTTC. It specifies CASSSGQDSYEQYF.

The table lists this clone with a count of one. This CDR3 is CASSGTPDSPLHF. The DNA for the CDR3 is TGTGCCAGCTCCGGGACTCCAGATTCACCCCTCCACTTT. The genes are TRBV2 and TRBJ1-6; D may be TRBD1 (5 bases). Trimming cost V 8 bases and J 8 bases, with 13 bases left between them. The germline CDR1 and CDR2 sequences are SNHLY and FYNNEI. CDR3 size: 13 residues.

Concerning this clone itself: A junction end diverges from the germline sequence, so it may reflect a read error. The rearrangement uses TRBV3-1 (or the pseudogene TRBV3-2) and TRBJ1-5; D is unresolved. CDR1 is LGHDT, CDR2 YNNKEL, per germline (reference sequence). The CDR3 loop spans 13 amino acids. The CDR3 here is CASSQGPHQPQHF. In DNA form, the CDR3 reads TGTGCCAGCAGTCAAGGGCCCCATCAGCCCCAGCATTTT.

The V call is TRBV29-1, the J call TRBJ1-2; D is unresolved. Germline CDR1 and CDR2: SQVTM and ANQGSEA. V lost 4 bases to trimming and J lost 6 bases, with 6 bases between them. The CDR3 is made up of 10 amino acids. The CDR3, as DNA: TGCAGCGTTGTTCAGAATGGCTACACCTTC. The encoded protein is CSVVQNGYTF.

V usage is TRBV25-1 and J usage is TRBJ2-1; D is ambiguous. The CDR3 is 14 residues long. Germline CDR1 is MGHDK and CDR2 is SYGVNS. V lost 4 bases and J lost 4, with 11 bases in between. This CDR3 reads CASSGRFLYNEQFF. The CDR3 region has the DNA TGTGCCAGCAGTGGGCGGTTTCTTTACAATGAGCAGTTCTTC.

CDR3 nucleotide sequence: TGTGCCAGCAGTTCGACAGGGGGCGCCTCCGAGCAGTACTTC. Encoded protein: CASSSTGGASEQYF. The chain employs TRBV27 and TRBJ2-7; TRBD1 matches 10 bases. The J segment lost 6 bases and the V segment lost 4 bases, leaving 6 bases of the junction unmatched. The CDR3 spans 14 residues. The germline V gene encodes CDR1 MNHEY and CDR2 SMNVEV (reference sequence).

The CDR3 bases are TGTGCCAGCAGCTCTTCATCAGGGGGCCACACTGAAGCTTTCTTT. This codes for CASSSSSGGHTEAFF. The chain combines TRBV7-9 with TRBJ1-1, with TRBD1 matching 8 bases. V was pared by 4 bases and J by 3 bases, with 7 bases of the junction left unmatched. The CDR3 runs 15 residues. CDR1 SEHNR and CDR2 FQNEAQ come from the germline V gene (reference sequence).

The rearrangement links TRBV5-6 to TRBJ2-1; D ambiguous. The germline gives CDR1 SGHDT, CDR2 YYEEEE. Trimming took 0 bases from V and 3 from J, leaving 7 bases between them. The CDR3 covers 14 residues. The CDR3 loop is CASSLAGRYNEQFF. CDR3 DNA: TGTGCCAGCAGCTTGGCAGGTCGCTACAATGAGCAGTTCTTC.